The 26 T cell receptor beta chains below come from one sample, sequenced in a study of blood T cell repertoires in COVID-19. TCRdb's copy holds only in-frame clones and misses some; the assay was immunoSEQ multiplex PCR. This table holds about 200,000 clones, approximately 85% found once. The source material was PBMCs or T cells enriched from blood (not recorded which). The source is a man aged 40-49 years with acute COVID-19.

This chain uses TRBV28 with TRBJ2-3; 10 bases fit TRBD2. This CDR3 has 17 amino acids. Germline loops: CDR1 MDHEN, CDR2 SYDVKM. After removal of 6 bases from V and 3 bases from J, the junction contained 12 bases not matched to a gene. In DNA, the CDR3 is TGTGCCAGCAGCCGCTCAAAACTAGCGGGAAGTACAGATACGCAGTATTTT. This sequence encodes CASSRSKLAGSTDTQYF.

The genes are TRBV5-1 and TRBJ2-1, with 10 bases matching TRBD2. With 1 base clipped from V and 5 bases from J, the junction kept 12 bases outside the gene matches. This CDR3 has 18 residues. The V gene's germline CDR1 is SGHRS and CDR2 YFSETQ. The CDR3 DNA reads TGCGCCAGCAGCTTGAGGGCTAGCGGGAGCGTGAAAGACAATGAGCAGTTCTTC. Residues: CASSLRASGSVKDNEQFF.

This clone was detected only once. The CDR3, as DNA: TGTGCCAGCAGTGTGGAACGGGGGGCGCAGGGCTACACCTTC. Translating gives CASSVERGAQGYTF. J is TRBJ1-2 and V is TRBV5-5; D possibly corresponds to TRBD1 (6 bases). CDR3 length: 14 amino acids. Germline lookup yields CDR1 SGHKS and CDR2 YYEKEE (reference sequence). Deletions cut 5 bases from V and 8 bases from J, with 19 bases between.

This clone was seen more than once but under ten times. The junction does not match germline at one end; this may be a read error. The gene calls are TRBV18 and TRBJ2-2; 10 bases match TRBD1. Germline lookup yields CDR1 KGHSH and CDR2 LQKENI. The length of the CDR3 is 13 residues. The DNA of the CDR3 is TGTGCCAGCTCACCGGCCGGGACAGGGGTGCTGTTTTTT. Translated: CASSPAGTGVLFF.

The chain links TRBV27 to TRBJ1-4; D perhaps matches TRBD1 (6 bases). Germline V gives CDR1 MNHEY, CDR2 SMNVEV (reference sequence). V was cut by 5 bases and J by 5 bases, with 12 bases left in between. This CDR3 spans 14 amino acids. The CDR3 DNA reads TGTGCCAGCAGTCCTCCGGGACAAAATGAAAAACTGTTTTTT. Translation gives CASSPPGQNEKLFF.

This rearrangement joins TRBV29-1 to TRBJ2-5, with D possibly matching TRBD1 (6 bases). The CDR3 runs to 14 residues. V shed 6 bases and J shed 4 bases, with 18 bases lying between them. Germline-derived CDR1 and CDR2 are SQVTM and ANQGSEA. The CDR3: CSVPPGGQLETQYF. CDR3 sequence (DNA): TGCAGCGTCCCCCCGGGCGGACAGTTAGAGACCCAGTACTTC.

The J gene is TRBJ1-5, the V gene TRBV6-5; D is possibly TRBD1 (6 bases). V lost 6 bases to trimming and J lost 1 base, with 13 bases between them. CDR1 MNHEY and CDR2 SVGAGI come from the germline V gene. The CDR3 is 15 amino acids. The DNA of the CDR3 is TGTGCCAGCAGCGGGACAACAGGGAGCAATCAGCCCCAGCATTTT. It encodes CASSGTTGSNQPQHF.

The V gene is TRBV15, the J gene TRBJ1-1; 9 bases match TRBD1. The CDR3 has 15 amino acids. Germline V gives CDR1 LNHNV, CDR2 YYDKDF (reference sequence). Trimming at V came to 2 bases and at J to 5 bases, leaving 6 bases not matched to a gene. The CDR3 reads CATSRQNRGLTEAFF. For the CDR3, the DNA is TGTGCCACCAGCAGACAAAACAGGGGGCTAACTGAAGCTTTCTTT. Filled out from reference TRBV15 and TRBJ1-1, the complete variable domain reads DAMVIQNPRYQVTQFGKPVTLSCSQTLNHNVMYWYQQKSSQAPKLLFHYYDKDFNNEADTPDNFQSRRPNTSFCFLDIRSPGLGDTAMYLCATSRQNRGLTEAFFGQGTRLTVV.

This rearrangement joins TRBV27 to TRBJ2-1, with 7 bases matching TRBD2. This CDR3 region has 17 residues. Germline V CDR1 and CDR2: MNHEY, SMNVEV (reference sequence). The V gene end was trimmed by 1 base and the J gene end by 7 bases; junction bases not matched to a gene: 13. The CDR3 here is CASSLLPSGVLPNEQFF. CDR3 bases: TGTGCCAGCAGTTTATTACCTAGCGGAGTCCTCCCAAATGAGCAGTTCTTC.

The rearrangement joins TRBV11-1 to TRBJ2-7; 8 positions agree with TRBD2. The CDR3 runs 15 residues. CDR1 is SGHAT and CDR2 is FQDESV in the germline V gene (reference sequence). V gave up 5 bases and J gave up 0 bases; unmatched junction bases: 6. CDR3 region: CASSPRGGASYEQYF. Written as DNA, the CDR3 is TGTGCCAGCAGCCCCCGGGGGGGGGCCTCCTACGAGCAGTACTTC.

The J gene is TRBJ2-3, the V gene TRBV29-1; the match to TRBD2 covers 9 bases. The germline CDR1 and CDR2 sequences are SQVTM and ANQGSEA. V lost 4 bases and J lost 4; bases outside the gene matches: 9. This CDR3 contains 15 residues. This chain's CDR3 is CSVADRREGADTQYF. CDR3 sequence (DNA): TGCAGCGTTGCGGACAGGCGGGAGGGTGCAGATACGCAGTATTTT.

This clone was observed a single time. The chain has TRBV6-5 and TRBJ1-3; TRBD1 is a possible D gene (6 bases). With 7 bases removed from V and 4 bases from J, the gap between germline ends came to 14 bases. The germline V gene encodes CDR1 MNHEY and CDR2 SVGAGI. This CDR3 spans 14 amino acids. The CDR3: CASTPGVAGNTIYF. CDR3 coding DNA: TGTGCCAGCACTCCAGGGGTTGCAGGAAACACCATATATTTT.

In its sample, this clone was seen once. The genes are TRBV28 and TRBJ2-7; possible D gene TRBD2, 5 bases. Per the germline V gene, CDR1 is MDHEN and CDR2 is SYDVKM. This CDR3 is 13 amino acids long. V was cut by 2 bases and J by 6 bases, with 11 bases left in between. CDR3 loop: CASSLGLLREQYF. CDR3 bases: TGTGCCAGCAGTTTAGGACTCTTGCGCGAGCAGTACTTC.

The chain joins TRBV13 to TRBJ2-3; TRBD2 might be the D (5 bases). The V end lost 7 bases, the J end lost 6 bases, and 17 bases lay between the germline ends. This CDR3 is 14 amino acids long. CDR1 is PRHDT, CDR2 FYEKMQ, per germline (reference sequence). The CDR3 DNA is TGTGCCAGCACTACGGCGAGCCCGGGGGATACGCAGTATTTT. As protein: CASTTASPGDTQYF.

This chain uses TRBV27 with TRBJ2-7, with 7 positions matching TRBD2. The CDR3 covers 14 residues. V lost 6 bases to trimming and J lost 6 bases; unmatched junction nucleotides: 11. In germline, CDR1 is MNHEY, CDR2 SMNVEV (reference sequence). DNA of the CDR3: TGTGCCAGCAGCAGTCGGGAACAGCGGGGCGAGCAGTACTTC. Amino acid sequence: CASSSREQRGEQYF.

This chain links TRBV7-9 with TRBJ1-1; D possibly corresponds to TRBD1 (6 bases). Germline V gives CDR1 SEHNR, CDR2 FQNEAQ (reference sequence). This CDR3 comprises 15 residues. V dropped 4 bases and J dropped 0 bases, with 12 bases sitting between them. The CDR3: CASSSHQGMNTEAFF. CDR3 DNA sequence: TGTGCCAGCAGCTCACACCAGGGGATGAACACTGAAGCTTTCTTT.

The CDR3 DNA follows: TGTGCCAGCAGAAGAGGGAGCCTCAAAGAGACCCAGTACTTC. It yields the protein CASRRGSLKETQYF. The V and J genes are TRBV28 and TRBJ2-5; D is possibly TRBD2 (5 bases). The CDR3 is 14 residues long. Germline CDR1 is MDHEN and CDR2 is SYDVKM. The V end was cut by 6 bases, the J end by 3 bases, with 14 bases between.

The CDR3 nucleotides read TGTGCCAGCAGCTTAGGCCACGGCGCAACTAATAGTGAAAAACTGTTTTTT. This codes for CASSLGHGATNSEKLFF. V usage is TRBV7-9 and J usage is TRBJ1-4; the D is unclear. Per the germline V gene, CDR1 is SEHNR and CDR2 is FQNEAQ (reference sequence). The CDR3 is 17 amino acids. V lost 1 base and J lost 7, with 19 bases in between.

The V and J genes are TRBV14 and TRBJ2-7; 12 nucleotides line up with TRBD2. The length of the CDR3 is 19 residues. Trimming took 0 bases from V and 5 from J; bases not matched to a gene: 14. Germline CDR1 is SGHDN and CDR2 is FVKESK. CDR3 DNA sequence: TGTGCCAGCAGCCAAGAGGATGCTAGCGGGAGGGCCCCCTCGGACGAGCAGTACTTC. Translating it yields CASSQEDASGRAPSDEQYF.

The count of this clone is one. The chain uses TRBV4-2 and TRBJ1-1; 7 positions agree with TRBD1. CDR3 length: 15 residues. J lost 2 bases, V lost 4 bases, and 7 bases had no gene match. The germline V gene has CDR1 LGHNA and CDR2 YNFKEQ. The CDR3 loop reads CASSPQTGLNTEAFF. The DNA for the CDR3 is TGTGCCAGCAGCCCGCAGACAGGGCTCAACACTGAAGCTTTCTTT.

The chain recombines TRBV14 with TRBJ2-1; the match to TRBD2 covers 15 bases. After removal of 6 bases from V and 14 bases from J, the junction contained 11 bases not matched to a gene. Germline V lookup: CDR1 SGHDN, CDR2 FVKESK. The CDR3 extends over 15 amino acids. In DNA, the CDR3 is TGTGCCAGCAGTGAGGCCGGGACTAGCGGGAGGCGGAAGTTCTTC. Its translation: CASSEAGTSGRRKFF.

The V call is TRBV27, the J call TRBJ1-1; D call uncertain. The CDR3 totals 13 residues. Germline CDR1 is MNHEY and CDR2 is SMNVEV (reference sequence). Trimming took 7 bases from V and 0 from J, leaving 9 bases between them. The CDR3 spells CASKSPVNTEAFF. As DNA, the CDR3 is TGTGCCAGCAAGTCTCCGGTGAACACTGAAGCTTTCTTT.

The rearrangement joins TRBV10-3 to TRBJ2-7; weak D call: TRBD1 (5 bases). With 10 bases removed from V and 0 bases from J, the gap between germline ends came to 13 bases. From germline, CDR1 is ENHRY and CDR2 SYGVKD. This CDR3 comprises 13 residues. DNA of the CDR3: TGTGCCACCGGACGAGGACACTCCTACGAGCAGTACTTC. Its translation is CATGRGHSYEQYF.

This chain joins TRBV5-1 and TRBJ2-2; D ambiguous. CDR3 length: 12 amino acids. Germline V gene data show CDR1 as SGHRS and CDR2 as YFSETQ. Deletions cut 4 bases from V and 4 bases from J, with 5 bases between. CDR3 sequence reads: CASSASTGELFF. Here the CDR3 DNA reads TGCGCCAGCAGCGCCAGCACCGGGGAGCTGTTTTTT.

The DNA of the CDR3 is TGTGCCAGCAATGAGGCTAGGGGAGGGGCCTACGAGCAGTACTTC. This gives the protein CASNEARGGAYEQYF. The genes are TRBV27 and TRBJ2-7; TRBD2 matches at 7 bases. Trimming took 7 bases from V and 2 from J; bases not matched to a gene: 11. CDR1 and CDR2 (germline): MNHEY, SMNVEV (reference sequence). The CDR3 extends over 15 amino acids.

The chain combines TRBV6-5 with TRBJ1-1; D call uncertain. Germline lookup yields CDR1 MNHEY and CDR2 SVGAGI. V lost 3 bases to trimming and J lost 4 bases, with 3 bases between them. The CDR3 sequence is 11 residues long. CDR3 sequence (DNA): TGTGCCAGCAGTTATATCACTGAAGCTTTCTTT. As protein: CASSYITEAFF.